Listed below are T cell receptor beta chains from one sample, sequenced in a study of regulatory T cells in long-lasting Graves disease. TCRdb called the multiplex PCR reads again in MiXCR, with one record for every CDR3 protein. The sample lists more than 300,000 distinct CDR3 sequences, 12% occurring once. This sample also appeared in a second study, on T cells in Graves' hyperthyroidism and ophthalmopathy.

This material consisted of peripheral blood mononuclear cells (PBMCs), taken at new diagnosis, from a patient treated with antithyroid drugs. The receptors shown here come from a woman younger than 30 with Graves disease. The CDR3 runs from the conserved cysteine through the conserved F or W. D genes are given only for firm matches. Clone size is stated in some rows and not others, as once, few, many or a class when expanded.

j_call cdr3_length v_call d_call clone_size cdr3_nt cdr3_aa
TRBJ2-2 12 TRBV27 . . TGTGCCAGCAGTTATCAGGGGATGGAGCTGTTTTTT CASSYQGMELFF
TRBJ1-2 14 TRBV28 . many TGTGCCAGCAGCCGACCCGGCGGAAACTATGGCTACACCTTC CASSRPGGNYGYTF
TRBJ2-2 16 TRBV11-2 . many TGTGCCAGCACCGCCCCCAGGCCCGAAAACACCGGGGAGCTGTTTTTT CASTAPRPENTGELFF
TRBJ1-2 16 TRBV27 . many TGTGCCAGCAGTCCTGGGACCCCCTTGTTGCCTTATGGCTACACCTTC CASSPGTPLLPYGYTF
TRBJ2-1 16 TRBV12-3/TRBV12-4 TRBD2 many TGTGCCAGCATTGTTGGGACTAGCGGGACGTACAATGAGCAGTTCTTC CASIVGTSGTYNEQFF
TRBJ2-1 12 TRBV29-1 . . TGCAGCGCCCTAAGGGCCGGGAATGAGCAGTTCTTC CSALRAGNEQFF
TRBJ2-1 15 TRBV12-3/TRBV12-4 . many TGTGCCAGCAGTTTATCCGGGAGAGGAGACAATGAGCAGTTCTTC CASSLSGRGDNEQFF
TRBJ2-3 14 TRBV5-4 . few TGTGCCAGCAGGCCAGGGGGGGCTACAGATACGCAGTATTTT CASRPGGATDTQYF
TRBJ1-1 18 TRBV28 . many TGTGCCAGCAGTTTTCGCCCTTCCCCCACAGGGAGTAGCACTGAAGCTTTCTTT CASSFRPSPTGSSTEAFF
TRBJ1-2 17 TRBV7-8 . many TGTGCCAGCAGCTTAAAGTGGGGCGGGGGGCTGAGCTATGGCTACACCTTC CASSLKWGGGLSYGYTF
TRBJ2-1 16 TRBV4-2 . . TGTGCCAGCAGCCAAGATCAGGTCTCTTCCTACAATGAGCAGTTCTTC CASSQDQVSSYNEQFF
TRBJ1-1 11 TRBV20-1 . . TGCAGTGCTAGGGCTAACCCTGAAGCTTTCTTT CSARANPEAFF
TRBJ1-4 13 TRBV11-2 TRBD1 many TGTGCCAGCAGCCCCGGGACAGCTGAAAAACTGTTTTTT CASSPGTAEKLFF
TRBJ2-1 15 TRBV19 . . TGTGCCAGTAGTATAGCCAGGGGAATCTACAATCAGCAGTTCTTC CASSIARGIYNQQFF
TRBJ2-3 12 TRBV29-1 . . TGCAGCGTTGAAGAGGGCTCAGATACGCAGTATTTT CSVEEGSDTQYF
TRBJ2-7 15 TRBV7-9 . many TGTGCCAGCAGCTTAGGCCCCACAGGAGTGTGGGAGCAGTACTTC CASSLGPTGVWEQYF
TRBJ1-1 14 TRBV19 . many TGTGCCAGTAGTATGGGGCAGAGAGACACTGAAGCTTTCTTT CASSMGQRDTEAFF
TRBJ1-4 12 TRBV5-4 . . TGTGCCAGCAGCTTTATTGGTGAAAAACTGTTTTTT CASSFIGEKLFF
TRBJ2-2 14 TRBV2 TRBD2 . TGTGCCAGCAACCTAGCGGCGAACACCGGGGAGCTGTTTTTT CASNLAANTGELFF
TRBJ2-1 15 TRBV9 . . TGTGCCAGCAGCGTAGAGGGCGGGGCCTACAATGAGCAGTTCTTC CASSVEGGAYNEQFF
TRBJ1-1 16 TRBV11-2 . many TGTGCCAGCAGCTTTCTCCAGGGTGGACTGGGCACTGAAGCTTTCTTT CASSFLQGGLGTEAFF
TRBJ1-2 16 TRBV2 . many TGTGCCAGCTTACCCGAACCGGGCAAAAAGTCAGTTGGCTACACCTTC CASLPEPGKKSVGYTF
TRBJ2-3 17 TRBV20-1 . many TGCAGTGCTAGGGGGTTAGGAGCAGCGACGTCCACAGATACGCAGTATTTT CSARGLGAATSTDTQYF
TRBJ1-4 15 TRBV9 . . TGTGCCAGCAGCGTAGCCAGGGGAACTAATGAAAAACTGTTTTTT CASSVARGTNEKLFF
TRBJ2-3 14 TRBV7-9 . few TGTGCCAGCAGCTTAGAGACGATCGCAGATACGCAGTATTTT CASSLETIADTQYF
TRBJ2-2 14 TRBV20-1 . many TGCAGTGCTAGAGATGGAAGAGCCGCCGGGGAGCTGTTTTTT CSARDGRAAGELFF
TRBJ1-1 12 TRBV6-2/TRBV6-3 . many TGTGCCAGCACCCGCGGTGGGGTTGAAGCTTTCTTT CASTRGGVEAFF
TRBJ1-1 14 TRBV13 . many TGTGCCAGCAGCTTCGGGGGTGAGAACACTGAAGCTTTCTTT CASSFGGENTEAFF
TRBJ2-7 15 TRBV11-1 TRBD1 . TGTGCCAGCAGCTTCGCCCGGACAGGGGTAAACGAGCAGTACTTC CASSFARTGVNEQYF
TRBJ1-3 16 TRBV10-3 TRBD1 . TGTGCCATCAGTGAAACGGGACAGAACTCTGGAAACACCATATATTTT CAISETGQNSGNTIYF
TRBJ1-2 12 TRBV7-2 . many TGTGCCAGCAGCGGGCATCGATGGGGCTACACCTTC CASSGHRWGYTF
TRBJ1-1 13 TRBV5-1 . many TGCGCCAGCAGCACACAGGGGAACACTGAAGCTTTCTTT CASSTQGNTEAFF
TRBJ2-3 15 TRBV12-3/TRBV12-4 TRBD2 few TGTGCCAGCAACATCGTAGCGGGGGCCCTCGATACGCAGTATTTT CASNIVAGALDTQYF
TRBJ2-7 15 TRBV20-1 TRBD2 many TGCAGTGCTAGTCCTAGCGGGAGGTCTACCTACGAGCAGTACTTC CSASPSGRSTYEQYF
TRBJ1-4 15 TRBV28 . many TGTGCCAGCAGTGAATTGGGGAGCCTTAATGAAAAACTGTTTTTT CASSELGSLNEKLFF
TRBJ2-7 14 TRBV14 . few TGTGCCAGCAGCCAAGGCAGGGCTCTGGGCGAGCAGTACTTC CASSQGRALGEQYF
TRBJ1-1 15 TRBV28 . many TGTGCCAGCAGTTTTCCGGGACCCAAAAGCCCTGAAGCTTTCTTT CASSFPGPKSPEAFF
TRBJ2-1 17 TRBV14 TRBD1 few TGTGCCAGCAGCCCCATCAGGGGGCACGGAGCCTACAATGAGCAGTTCTTC CASSPIRGHGAYNEQFF
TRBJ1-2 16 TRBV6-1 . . TGTGCCAGCAATCCCTTGGGGGGGGCGATACCATATGGCTACACCTTC CASNPLGGAIPYGYTF
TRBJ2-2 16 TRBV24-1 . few TGTGCCACCAGTGATCGGGACGGACCGAACACCGGGGAGCTGTTTTTT CATSDRDGPNTGELFF